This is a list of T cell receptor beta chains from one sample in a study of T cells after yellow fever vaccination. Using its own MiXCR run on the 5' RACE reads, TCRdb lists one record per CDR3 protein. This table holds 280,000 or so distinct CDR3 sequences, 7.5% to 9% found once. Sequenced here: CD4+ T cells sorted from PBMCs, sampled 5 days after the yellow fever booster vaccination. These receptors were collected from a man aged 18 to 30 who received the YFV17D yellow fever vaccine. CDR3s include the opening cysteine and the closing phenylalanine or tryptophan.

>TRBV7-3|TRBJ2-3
CASSFPAVTDTQYF
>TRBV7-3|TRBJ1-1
CASSSTTGVEAFF
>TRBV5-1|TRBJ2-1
CASSLEGTGYNEQFF
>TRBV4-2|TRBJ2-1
CASSQDLGLAGRSYNEQFF
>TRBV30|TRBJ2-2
CAWIGLAGLTGELFF
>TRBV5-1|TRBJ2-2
CASSLDRGRSEELFF
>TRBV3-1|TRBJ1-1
CASSQGVNTEAFF
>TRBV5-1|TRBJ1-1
CASSAATAPTEAFF
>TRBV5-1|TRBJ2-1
CASSLGGGRSYDEQFF
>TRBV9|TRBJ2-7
CASSVGGGGAPYEQYF
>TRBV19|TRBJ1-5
CASSGTGGFQPQHF
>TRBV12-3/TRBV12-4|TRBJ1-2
CASSLGTGNYGYTF
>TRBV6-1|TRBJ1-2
CASSSQGSYYGYTF
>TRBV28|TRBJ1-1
CAGASSNARAFF
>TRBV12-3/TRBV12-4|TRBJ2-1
CASRRSEGATVEQFF
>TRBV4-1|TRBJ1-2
CASKKLVQGALNYGYTF
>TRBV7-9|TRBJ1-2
CASSPRGTPSGYTF
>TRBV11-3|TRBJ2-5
CASSRSGQGGGTQYF
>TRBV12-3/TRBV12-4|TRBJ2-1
CASSSEPESTTLYNEQFF
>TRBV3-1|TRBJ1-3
CACWDRGGNTIYF
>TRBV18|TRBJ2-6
CASSVPGSGANVLTF
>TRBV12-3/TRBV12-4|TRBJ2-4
CASSFWAGLAKNIQYF
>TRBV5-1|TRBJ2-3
CASRGTASTDTQYF
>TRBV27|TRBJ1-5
CASKPSAGQGFSGWQPQHF
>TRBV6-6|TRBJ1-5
CASSYTGQGRPQHF